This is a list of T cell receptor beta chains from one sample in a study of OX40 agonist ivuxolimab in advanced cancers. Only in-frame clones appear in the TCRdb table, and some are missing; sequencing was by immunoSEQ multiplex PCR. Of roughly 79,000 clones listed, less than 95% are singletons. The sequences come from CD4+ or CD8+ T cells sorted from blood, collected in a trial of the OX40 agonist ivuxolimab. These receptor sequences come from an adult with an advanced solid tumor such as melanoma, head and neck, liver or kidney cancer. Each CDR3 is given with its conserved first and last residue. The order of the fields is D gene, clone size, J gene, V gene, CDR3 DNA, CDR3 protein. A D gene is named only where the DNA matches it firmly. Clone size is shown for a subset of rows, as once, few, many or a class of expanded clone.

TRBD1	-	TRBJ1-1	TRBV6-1	TGTGCCAGCAATGCCGGGACAGGGCTCACTGAAGCTTTCTTT	CASNAGTGLTEAFF
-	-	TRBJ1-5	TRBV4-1	TGCGCCAGCAGCCCGTATACCGGGACCAGCAATCAGCCCCAGCATTTT	CASSPYTGTSNQPQHF
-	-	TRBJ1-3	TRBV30	TGTGCCTGGACATTCCAGGGACTCTCTGGAAACACCATATATTTT	CAWTFQGLSGNTIYF
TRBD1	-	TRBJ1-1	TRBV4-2	TGTGCCAGCAGCCAAGATAGACAGGGGAAAGCTTTCTTT	CASSQDRQGKAFF
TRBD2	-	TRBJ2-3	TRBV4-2	TGTGCCAGCAGCCCGGGACTAGGGTCCCTAGACAGCACAGATACGCAGTATTTT	CASSPGLGSLDSTDTQYF
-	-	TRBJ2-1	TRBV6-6	TGTGCCAGCAGTTACCCCGACGCTCGGGGGGAGCAGTTCTTC	CASSYPDARGEQFF
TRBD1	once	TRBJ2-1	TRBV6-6	TGTGCCAGCAGTTTGGGACAGATAGTCAGTGAGCAGTTCTTC	CASSLGQIVSEQFF
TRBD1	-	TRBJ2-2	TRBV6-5	TGTGCCAGCAGTCGGGACAGGGTCAACACCGGGGAGCTGTTTTTT	CASSRDRVNTGELFF
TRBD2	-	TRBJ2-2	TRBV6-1	TGCGCTAGCGGGAGAGCGGAGCTGTTTTTT	CASGRAELFF
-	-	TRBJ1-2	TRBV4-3	TGCGCCAGCAGCCAAGACCAGGGCAGCAACTATGGCTACACCTTC	CASSQDQGSNYGYTF
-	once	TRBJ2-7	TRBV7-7	TGTGCTAGCAGCTTCCAGCTGGGTCCCGGGAACGAGCAGTACTTC	CASSFQLGPGNEQYF
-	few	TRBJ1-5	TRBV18	TGTGCCAGCTCACCAACCGGGGGGCAAAGCAATCAGCCCCAGCATTTT	CASSPTGGQSNQPQHF
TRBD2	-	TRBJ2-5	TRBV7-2	TGTGCCAGCAGCTTAGGCTCAACTAGCGGGAGCTCCACCCAGTACTTC	CASSLGSTSGSSTQYF
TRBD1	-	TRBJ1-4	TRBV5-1	TGCGCCAGCAGGCGGACCGGGACAGGGGATGAAAAACTGTTTTTT	CASRRTGTGDEKLFF
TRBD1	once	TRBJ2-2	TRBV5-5	TGTGCCAGCAGCCTCTTAAAGTCGGACAGGCCGAACACCGGGGAGCTGTTTTTT	CASSLLKSDRPNTGELFF
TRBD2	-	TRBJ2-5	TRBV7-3	TGTGCCAGCAGCTTTAGCGGGAGTGAGCAAGAGACCCAGTACTTC	CASSFSGSEQETQYF
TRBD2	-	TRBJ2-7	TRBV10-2	TGCGCCAGCACCCGAGGTGCGGGAGGGTACGAGCAGTACTTC	CASTRGAGGYEQYF
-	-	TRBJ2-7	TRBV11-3	TGTGCCAGCAGCCCCGAAGGGTCCGTAGGCACCTACGAGCAGTACTTC	CASSPEGSVGTYEQYF
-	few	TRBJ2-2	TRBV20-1	TGCAGTGCTAAGGTCCCCGGGGAGCTGTTTTTT	CSAKVPGELFF
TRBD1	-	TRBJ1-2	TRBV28	TGTGCCAGCAGTTCTACAGGGGACACTAACTATGGCTACACCTTC	CASSSTGDTNYGYTF
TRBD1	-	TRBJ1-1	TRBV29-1	TGCAGCGTTGAGGGGTCTAGGGGGCTAGGGATGACTGAAGCTTTCTTT	CSVEGSRGLGMTEAFF
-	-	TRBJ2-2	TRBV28	TGTGCCAGCAGTCCTTCTCCGGGACTGAACACCGGGGAGCTGTTTTTT	CASSPSPGLNTGELFF
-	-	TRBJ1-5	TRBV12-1	TGTGCCACCCGGGGGGACAGGGTCATGAATCAGCCCCAGCATTTT	CATRGDRVMNQPQHF
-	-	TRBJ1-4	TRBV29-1	TGCAGCGTCAGACCATCTCAGGGTAGCGAAAAACTGTTTTTT	CSVRPSQGSEKLFF